This is a list of T cell receptor beta chains from one sample in a study of T cell changes during pregnancy in multiple sclerosis. The table came from immunoSEQ multiplex PCR; TCRdb's copy has only in-frame clones and leaves some out. The sample lists around 56,000 clones, approximately 90% occurring once. Material: CD4+ T cells from peripheral blood mononuclear cells, obtained in the first trimester of pregnancy. These receptors originate from a female donor with multiple sclerosis, enrolled in a pregnancy study. CDR3s include the opening cysteine and the closing phenylalanine or tryptophan. The D gene is left open where the match is weak. A clone size is listed for some rows: how often the clone was seen (once, few, many), or a class if it is expanded.

V: TRBV9; size: .; D: TRBD1; J: TRBJ1-3; CDR3: CASSVDHRGFGNTIYF; DNA: TGTGCCAGCAGCGTAGATCACAGGGGGTTCGGAAACACCATATATTTT
V: TRBV7-3; size: .; D: .; J: TRBJ2-1; CDR3: CASSLIQGNEQFF; DNA: TGTGCCAGCAGCTTAATCCAGGGCAATGAGCAGTTCTTC
V: TRBV7-2; size: .; D: .; J: TRBJ2-7; CDR3: CASSVKTGPEQYF; DNA: TGTGCCAGCAGCGTAAAAACAGGGCCCGAGCAGTACTTC
V: TRBV19; size: .; D: .; J: TRBJ2-1; CDR3: CASSMEQGLPFYNEQFF; DNA: TGTGCCAGTAGTATGGAGCAGGGGCTTCCGTTCTACAATGAGCAGTTCTTC
V: TRBV5-1; size: once; D: TRBD2; J: TRBJ2-1; CDR3: CASSLEGTSGGPSQNEQFF; DNA: TGCGCCAGCAGCTTGGAAGGGACTAGCGGGGGGCCTTCTCAGAATGAGCAGTTCTTC
V: TRBV30; size: .; D: TRBD1; J: TRBJ1-5; CDR3: CAWKHGTGGQPQHF; DNA: TGTGCCTGGAAGCACGGGACAGGAGGTCAGCCCCAGCATTTT
V: TRBV18; size: .; D: TRBD1; J: TRBJ1-3; CDR3: CASSLLDRPVSGNTIYF; DNA: TGTGCCAGCTCTCTGCTGGACAGGCCCGTCTCTGGAAACACCATATATTTT
V: TRBV9; size: .; D: TRBD1; J: TRBJ1-1; CDR3: CASSPQTGWNTEAFF; DNA: TGTGCCAGCAGCCCGCAGACAGGGTGGAACACTGAAGCTTTCTTT
V: TRBV18; size: few; D: .; J: TRBJ1-5; CDR3: CASSPNQGSNQPQHF; DNA: TGTGCCAGCTCACCGAATCAGGGTAGCAATCAGCCCCAGCATTTT
V: TRBV2; size: .; D: TRBD2; J: TRBJ2-2; CDR3: CASKTGTSLTGELFF; DNA: TGTGCCAGCAAGACCGGGACTAGCCTCACCGGGGAGCTGTTTTTT
V: TRBV19; size: .; D: .; J: TRBJ1-1; CDR3: CASMAGLRTEAFF; DNA: TGTGCCAGTATGGCGGGTCTCCGCACTGAAGCTTTCTTT
V: TRBV9; size: .; D: TRBD2; J: TRBJ2-7; CDR3: CASSVDGGSYEQYF; DNA: TGTGCCAGCAGCGTAGACGGGGGGAGCTACGAGCAGTACTTC
V: TRBV9; size: .; D: .; J: TRBJ1-2; CDR3: CASSAPGRYGYTF; DNA: TGTGCCAGCAGCGCACCCGGCAGGTATGGCTACACCTTC
V: TRBV7-6; size: .; D: .; J: TRBJ2-5; CDR3: CASSQNQETQYF; DNA: TGTGCCAGCAGCCAAAACCAAGAGACCCAGTACTTC
V: TRBV15; size: once; D: .; J: TRBJ1-5; CDR3: CATSSLQGAEPQHF; DNA: TGTGCCACCAGCAGCCTACAGGGCGCAGAGCCCCAGCATTTT
V: TRBV27; size: .; D: .; J: TRBJ2-7; CDR3: CASSPGRPPYEQYF; DNA: TGTGCCAGCTCCCCGGGTCGGCCTCCCTACGAGCAGTACTTC
V: TRBV11-2; size: .; D: .; J: TRBJ2-3; CDR3: CASSLGVNRASDTQYF; DNA: TGTGCCAGCAGCTTGGGTGTGAACAGGGCGTCGGATACGCAGTATTTT
V: TRBV5-5; size: .; D: TRBD1; J: TRBJ1-5; CDR3: CASSLQGSDQPQHF; DNA: TGTGCCAGCAGCCTACAGGGGAGCGATCAGCCCCAGCATTTT
V: TRBV7-2; size: .; D: TRBD2; J: TRBJ2-1; CDR3: CASSKSAGDNEQFF; DNA: TGTGCCAGCAGCAAATCGGCGGGGGACAATGAGCAGTTCTTC
V: TRBV19; size: .; D: TRBD2; J: TRBJ2-5; CDR3: CASRVAGVETQYF; DNA: TGTGCCAGTAGGGTGGCGGGGGTTGAGACCCAGTACTTC
V: TRBV19; size: .; D: .; J: TRBJ2-1; CDR3: CASSMASPRGEQFF; DNA: TGTGCCAGTAGTATGGCCAGCCCCAGGGGTGAGCAGTTCTTC
V: TRBV6-6; size: .; D: .; J: TRBJ1-1; CDR3: CASSVIGAFF; DNA: TGTGCCAGCAGTGTTATCGGGGCTTTCTTT
V: TRBV9; size: .; D: TRBD1; J: TRBJ1-1; CDR3: CASSTRQGENTEAFF; DNA: TGTGCCAGCAGCACACGACAGGGAGAGAACACTGAAGCTTTCTTT
V: TRBV5-6; size: .; D: TRBD1; J: TRBJ1-2; CDR3: CASSGRTGGPAIGYTF; DNA: TGTGCCAGCAGCGGTCGGACAGGAGGACCTGCCATTGGCTACACCTTC
V: TRBV9; size: once; D: TRBD1; J: TRBJ1-1; CDR3: CASSRGDRGRTEAFF; DNA: TGTGCCAGCAGCAGAGGGGACAGGGGGCGAACTGAAGCTTTCTTT
V: TRBV4-1; size: .; D: .; J: TRBJ2-3; CDR3: CASSLTVGGTDTQYF; DNA: TGCGCCAGCAGCCTGACAGTCGGCGGCACAGATACGCAGTATTTT
V: TRBV5-1; size: .; D: .; J: TRBJ2-7; CDR3: CASSLEGGYEQYF; DNA: TGCGCCAGCAGCTTGGAAGGGGGTTACGAGCAGTACTTC
V: TRBV4-2; size: .; D: TRBD2; J: TRBJ2-2; CDR3: CASSQVGLAGGTGELFF; DNA: TGTGCCAGCAGCCAAGTAGGACTAGCGGGGGGCACCGGGGAGCTGTTTTTT
V: TRBV7-8; size: .; D: TRBD2; J: TRBJ2-5; CDR3: CASSQRAGAETQYF; DNA: TGTGCCAGCAGCCAAAGAGCGGGGGCCGAGACCCAGTACTTC
V: TRBV7-2; size: .; D: TRBD1; J: TRBJ1-6; CDR3: CASSINRGLQNSPLHF; DNA: TGTGCCAGCAGCATAAACAGGGGGCTACAGAATTCACCCCTCCACTTT
V: TRBV7-2; size: .; D: .; J: TRBJ1-6; CDR3: CASSLDNRAGNSPLHF; DNA: TGTGCCAGCAGCTTAGACAACAGGGCGGGTAATTCACCCCTCCACTTT
V: TRBV30; size: .; D: .; J: TRBJ2-5; CDR3: CAWSVLGAGTQYF; DNA: TGTGCCTGGAGTGTACTCGGTGCGGGGACCCAGTACTTC
V: TRBV19; size: .; D: .; J: TRBJ2-7; CDR3: CASSSGGYEQYF; DNA: TGTGCCAGTAGTTCCGGGGGCTACGAGCAGTACTTC
V: TRBV27; size: .; D: .; J: TRBJ1-2; CDR3: CASTSLGQNYGYTF; DNA: TGTGCCAGCACCTCGTTGGGGCAGAACTATGGCTACACCTTC
V: TRBV5-4; size: .; D: .; J: TRBJ1-1; CDR3: CASSTGVTANTEAFF; DNA: TGTGCCAGCAGCACCGGCGTGACAGCGAACACTGAAGCTTTCTTT
V: TRBV6-5; size: .; D: .; J: TRBJ2-3; CDR3: CASSKYRVSTDTQYF; DNA: TGTGCCAGCAGCAAATACAGGGTTAGCACAGATACGCAGTATTTT
V: TRBV5-1; size: .; D: TRBD1; J: TRBJ1-6; CDR3: CASSLWGGPTGDNSPLHF; DNA: TGCGCCAGCAGCCTTTGGGGGGGACCGACAGGGGACAATTCACCCCTCCACTTT
V: TRBV6-6; size: .; D: TRBD1; J: TRBJ1-6; CDR3: CASSSPTGGGSPLHF; DNA: TGTGCCAGCAGTTCCCCGACAGGGGGCGGCTCACCCCTCCACTTT
V: TRBV2; size: .; D: .; J: TRBJ1-5; CDR3: CASKQSSNQPQHF; DNA: TGTGCCAGCAAACAAAGTAGCAATCAGCCCCAGCATTTT
V: TRBV18; size: .; D: .; J: TRBJ1-6; CDR3: CASSPWEPAGSYNSPLHF; DNA: TGTGCCAGCTCACCATGGGAGCCGGCGGGGTCCTATAATTCACCCCTCCACTTT